These T cell receptor beta chains were read from a single sample in a study of identical twins. Via MiXCR, TCRdb re-called the 5' RACE reads, giving one row per CDR3 protein. The data hold around 680,000 distinct CDR3 sequences, with 8.6% observed a single time. These data were likewise used in another study, on yellow fever vaccine responses in identical twins.

Material for sequencing was PBMCs. These receptors all come from a young woman in good health. Each CDR3 is given with its conserved first and last residue. Fields, in order: D gene, J gene, V gene, clone size, CDR3 protein, CDR3 DNA. D genes are given only for firm matches. The size field is filled for only some rows; it gives once, few, many or a size class.

D: NA; J: TRBJ2-6; V: TRBV27; size: few; CDR3: CASSWLVRTGANVLTF; DNA: TGTGCCAGCAGTTGGCTAGTAAGGACTGGGGCCAACGTCCTGACTTTC
D: NA; J: TRBJ2-1; V: TRBV2; size: once; CDR3: CATRQDRNNEQFF; DNA: TGTGCCACCAGACAAGACAGAAACAATGAGCAGTTCTTC
D: TRBD1; J: TRBJ2-2; V: TRBV24-1; size: few; CDR3: CATSNRGPGELFF; DNA: TGTGCCACCAGTAACAGGGGGCCCGGGGAGCTGTTTTTT
D: NA; J: TRBJ2-1; V: TRBV28; size: NA; CDR3: CASSLIPDNEQFF; DNA: TGTGCCAGCAGTTTAATTCCAGACAATGAGCAGTTCTTC
D: NA; J: TRBJ1-1; V: TRBV24-1; size: NA; CDR3: CATSDSSTGNTEAFF; DNA: TGTGCCACCAGTGACTCCTCCACAGGGAACACTGAAGCTTTCTTT
D: NA; J: TRBJ2-5; V: TRBV20-1; size: NA; CDR3: CSAPAGSETQYF; DNA: TGCAGTGCTCCAGCAGGCTCAGAGACCCAGTACTTC
D: NA; J: TRBJ1-1; V: TRBV4-2; size: NA; CDR3: CASSQDSTGPTEAFF; DNA: TGTGCCAGCAGCCAAGATTCCACGGGGCCCACTGAAGCTTTCTTT
D: TRBD2; J: TRBJ2-5; V: TRBV7-2; size: few; CDR3: CASSLRMKREARETQYF; DNA: TGTGCCAGCAGCCTACGAATGAAGCGGGAGGCCCGAGAGACCCAGTACTTC
D: NA; J: TRBJ2-5; V: TRBV5-1; size: NA; CDR3: CASSSTGTPQETQYF; DNA: TGCGCCAGCAGCAGCACCGGGACACCACAAGAGACCCAGTACTTC
D: NA; J: TRBJ2-3; V: TRBV6-5; size: many; CDR3: CASSYSGLGEADTQYF; DNA: TGTGCCAGCAGTTACTCGGGCCTCGGGGAGGCAGATACGCAGTATTTT
D: TRBD2; J: TRBJ2-5; V: TRBV5-6; size: NA; CDR3: CASSTPWVAGGQESTQYF; DNA: TGTGCCAGCAGCACCCCGTGGGTAGCGGGGGGTCAGGAATCAACCCAGTACTTC
D: TRBD1; J: TRBJ2-7; V: TRBV9; size: NA; CDR3: CASSVSDRVAYEQYF; DNA: TGTGCCAGCAGCGTCTCAGACAGGGTAGCCTACGAGCAGTACTTC
D: TRBD2; J: TRBJ2-3; V: TRBV4-2; size: few; CDR3: CASSRPGGGDTQYF; DNA: TGTGCCAGCAGCCGCCCGGGGGGGGGAGATACGCAGTATTTT
D: NA; J: TRBJ2-3; V: TRBV7-8; size: few; CDR3: CASSLEGLGKTDTQYF; DNA: TGTGCCAGCAGCTTAGAGGGACTCGGAAAGACAGATACGCAGTATTTT
D: TRBD2; J: TRBJ2-6; V: TRBV4-3; size: many; CDR3: CASSQDYASGNSGANVLTF; DNA: TGCGCCAGCAGCCAAGATTACGCTAGCGGGAACTCTGGGGCCAACGTCCTGACTTTC
D: NA; J: TRBJ2-1; V: TRBV6-2/TRBV6-3; size: many; CDR3: CASSYRFLDNEQFF; DNA: TGTGCCAGCAGTTATAGGTTTCTAGACAATGAGCAGTTCTTC
D: NA; J: TRBJ1-2; V: TRBV12-3/TRBV12-4; size: NA; CDR3: CASSFWISTYGYTF; DNA: TGTGCCAGCAGTTTTTGGATTTCTACCTATGGCTACACCTTC
D: TRBD2; J: TRBJ2-7; V: TRBV20-1; size: NA; CDR3: CSAYPRTSGYEQYF; DNA: TGCAGTGCTTACCCAAGGACTAGCGGCTACGAGCAGTACTTC
D: NA; J: TRBJ2-3; V: TRBV19; size: NA; CDR3: CASSIRLHTDTQYF; DNA: TGTGCCAGTAGTATTAGGTTGCACACAGATACGCAGTATTTT
D: TRBD1; J: TRBJ1-3; V: TRBV12-3/TRBV12-4; size: many; CDR3: CASAQGVTGGNTIYF; DNA: TGTGCCAGCGCACAGGGGGTCACTGGCGGAAACACCATATATTTT
D: NA; J: TRBJ2-1; V: TRBV10-1; size: many; CDR3: CASSLPTSNEQFF; DNA: TGCGCCAGCAGCCTTCCAACGTCCAATGAGCAGTTCTTC
D: TRBD2; J: TRBJ2-1; V: TRBV27; size: NA; CDR3: CASSPSSGRSSYNEQFF; DNA: TGTGCCAGCAGTCCCTCTAGCGGGAGGAGCTCCTACAATGAGCAGTTCTTC
D: NA; J: TRBJ2-7; V: TRBV29-1; size: NA; CDR3: CSVATRQSSYEQYF; DNA: TGCAGCGTGGCCACCAGACAGAGCTCCTACGAGCAGTACTTC
D: NA; J: TRBJ1-2; V: TRBV27; size: few; CDR3: CASSLVSGVGGYTF; DNA: TGTGCCAGCAGTTTAGTGTCAGGGGTCGGTGGCTACACCTTC
D: TRBD2; J: TRBJ2-1; V: TRBV19; size: few; CDR3: CASSRTSGRAGQFF; DNA: TGTGCCAGTAGTAGGACTAGCGGGAGGGCCGGGCAGTTCTTC
D: NA; J: TRBJ2-3; V: TRBV20-1; size: few; CDR3: CSARGGSAYTQYF; DNA: TGCAGTGCCAGGGGCGGGAGCGCTTATACGCAGTATTTT
D: NA; J: TRBJ1-5; V: TRBV5-1; size: many; CDR3: CASSLVGGNNQPQHF; DNA: TGCGCCAGCAGCTTGGTGGGGGGCAACAATCAGCCCCAGCATTTT
D: NA; J: TRBJ2-3; V: TRBV7-9; size: few; CDR3: CGSASTDTQYF; DNA: TGCGGCTCGGCTAGCACAGATACGCAGTATTTT
D: NA; J: TRBJ2-1; V: TRBV29-1; size: few; CDR3: CSVDGATHNEQFF; DNA: TGCAGCGTTGATGGGGCTACCCACAATGAGCAGTTCTTC
D: NA; J: TRBJ2-5; V: TRBV11-2; size: NA; CDR3: CASSSSPTGRETQYF; DNA: TGTGCCAGCAGCTCCAGCCCGACAGGGAGGGAGACCCAGTACTTC
D: TRBD1; J: TRBJ2-1; V: TRBV7-2; size: few; CDR3: CASSSPLDRGLDNEQFF; DNA: TGTGCCAGCAGCTCACCCCTGGACAGGGGGCTGGACAATGAGCAGTTCTTC
D: TRBD2; J: TRBJ2-5; V: TRBV7-2; size: NA; CDR3: CASSTGLAGVRQGTQYF; DNA: TGTGCCAGCAGCACAGGACTAGCGGGAGTTAGGCAAGGGACCCAGTACTTC
D: NA; J: TRBJ1-1; V: TRBV20-1; size: NA; CDR3: CSAKAQGSTTEAFF; DNA: TGCAGTGCTAAAGCTCAGGGGAGCACCACTGAAGCTTTCTTT
D: TRBD1; J: TRBJ1-1; V: TRBV28; size: NA; CDR3: CASSKVTGGVGEAFF; DNA: TGTGCCAGCAGCAAAGTTACAGGGGGTGTGGGTGAAGCTTTCTTT
D: NA; J: TRBJ2-7; V: TRBV28; size: few; CDR3: CASSRANEQYF; DNA: TGTGCCAGCTCTCGGGCTAACGAGCAGTACTTC
D: NA; J: TRBJ2-1; V: TRBV5-1; size: NA; CDR3: CASSEVSGVDEQFF; DNA: TGCGCCAGCTCGGAGGTATCGGGGGTCGATGAGCAGTTCTTC
D: TRBD2; J: TRBJ2-1; V: TRBV6-2/TRBV6-3; size: many; CDR3: CASSYRREGRGEQFF; DNA: TGTGCCAGCAGTTATAGGCGGGAGGGCCGGGGTGAGCAGTTCTTC
D: TRBD2; J: TRBJ2-1; V: TRBV3-1; size: few; CDR3: CASSQVGTSGHNEQFF; DNA: TGTGCCAGCAGCCAAGTCGGGACTAGCGGTCACAATGAGCAGTTCTTC